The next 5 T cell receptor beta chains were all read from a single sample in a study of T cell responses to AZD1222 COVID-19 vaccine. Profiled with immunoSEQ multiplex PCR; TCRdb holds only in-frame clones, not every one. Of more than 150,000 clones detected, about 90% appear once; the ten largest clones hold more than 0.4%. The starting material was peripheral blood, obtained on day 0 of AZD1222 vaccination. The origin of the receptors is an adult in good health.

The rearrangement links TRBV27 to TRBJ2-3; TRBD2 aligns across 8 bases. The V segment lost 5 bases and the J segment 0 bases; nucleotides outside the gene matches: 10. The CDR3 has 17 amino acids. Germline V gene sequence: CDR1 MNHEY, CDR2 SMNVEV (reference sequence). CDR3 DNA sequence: TGTGCCAGCAGTCGCCTTGGACTAGCAGCTAGCACAGATACGCAGTATTTT. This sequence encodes CASSRLGLAASTDTQYF.

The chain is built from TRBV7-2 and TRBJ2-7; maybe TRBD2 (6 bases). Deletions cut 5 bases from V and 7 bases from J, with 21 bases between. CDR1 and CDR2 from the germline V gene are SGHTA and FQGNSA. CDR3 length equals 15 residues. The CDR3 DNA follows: TGTGCCAGCAGCCCTGGGGGGACCTCTTTGTGGGAGCAGTACTTC. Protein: CASSPGGTSLWEQYF.

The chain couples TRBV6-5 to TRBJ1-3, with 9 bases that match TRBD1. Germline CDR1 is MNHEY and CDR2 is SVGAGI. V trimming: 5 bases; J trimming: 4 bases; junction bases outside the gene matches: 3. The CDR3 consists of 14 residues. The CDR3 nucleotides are TGTGCCAGCAGTAGACAGGGGGGAGGAAACACCATATATTTT. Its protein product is CASSRQGGGNTIYF.

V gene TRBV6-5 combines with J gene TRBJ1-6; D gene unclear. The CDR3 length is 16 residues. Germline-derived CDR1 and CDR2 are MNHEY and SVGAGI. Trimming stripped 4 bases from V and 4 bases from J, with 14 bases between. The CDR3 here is CASSSWLGAYNSPLHF. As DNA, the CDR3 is TGTGCCAGCAGTTCCTGGCTGGGCGCATATAATTCACCCCTCCACTTT.

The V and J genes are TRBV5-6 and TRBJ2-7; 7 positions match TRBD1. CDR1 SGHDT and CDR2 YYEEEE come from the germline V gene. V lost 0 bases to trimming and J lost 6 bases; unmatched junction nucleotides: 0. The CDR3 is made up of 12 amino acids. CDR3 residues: CASSLGQGEQYF. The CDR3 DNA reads TGTGCCAGCAGCTTGGGACAGGGCGAGCAGTACTTC.